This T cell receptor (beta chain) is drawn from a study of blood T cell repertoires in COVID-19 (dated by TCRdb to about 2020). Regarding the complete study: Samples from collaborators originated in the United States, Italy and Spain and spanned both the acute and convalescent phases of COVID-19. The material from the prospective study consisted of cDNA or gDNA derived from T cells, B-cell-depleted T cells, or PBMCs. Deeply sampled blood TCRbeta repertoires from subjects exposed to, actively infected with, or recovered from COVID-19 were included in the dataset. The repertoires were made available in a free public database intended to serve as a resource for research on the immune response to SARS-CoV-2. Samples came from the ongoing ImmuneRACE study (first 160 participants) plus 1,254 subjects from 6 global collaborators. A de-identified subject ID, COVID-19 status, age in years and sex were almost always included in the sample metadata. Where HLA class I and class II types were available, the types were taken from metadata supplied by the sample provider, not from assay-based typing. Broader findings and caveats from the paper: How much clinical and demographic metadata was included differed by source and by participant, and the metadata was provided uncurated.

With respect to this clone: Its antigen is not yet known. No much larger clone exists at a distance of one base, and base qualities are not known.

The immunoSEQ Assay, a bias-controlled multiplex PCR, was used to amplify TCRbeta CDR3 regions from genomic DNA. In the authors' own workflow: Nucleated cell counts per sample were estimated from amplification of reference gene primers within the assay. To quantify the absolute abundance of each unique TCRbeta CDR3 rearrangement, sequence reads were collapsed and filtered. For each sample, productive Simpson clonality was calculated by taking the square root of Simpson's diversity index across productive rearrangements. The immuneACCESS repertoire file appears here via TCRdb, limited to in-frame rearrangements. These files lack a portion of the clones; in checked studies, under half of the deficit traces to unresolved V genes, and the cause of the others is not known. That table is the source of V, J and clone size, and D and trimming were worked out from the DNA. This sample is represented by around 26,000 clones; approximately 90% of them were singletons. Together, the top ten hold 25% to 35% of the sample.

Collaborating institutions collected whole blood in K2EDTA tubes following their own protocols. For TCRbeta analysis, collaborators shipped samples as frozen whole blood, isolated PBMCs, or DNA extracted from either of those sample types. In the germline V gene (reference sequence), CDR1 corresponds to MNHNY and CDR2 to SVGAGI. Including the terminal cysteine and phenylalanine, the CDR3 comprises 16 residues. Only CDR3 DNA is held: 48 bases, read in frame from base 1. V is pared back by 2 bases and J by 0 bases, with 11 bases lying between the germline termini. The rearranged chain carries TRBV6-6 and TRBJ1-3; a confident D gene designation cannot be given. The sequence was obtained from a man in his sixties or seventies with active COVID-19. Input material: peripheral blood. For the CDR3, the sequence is CASSYGVRLSGNTIYF. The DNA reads TGTGCCAGCAGTTACGGCGTCAGACTCTCTGGAAACACCATATATTTT.